This TCR beta chain was retrieved from a study of blood T cell repertoires in COVID-19. Study summary: From the United States, Italy and Spain came samples of acute and convalescent COVID-19. T cells, B-cell-depleted T cells, or PBMCs supplied cDNA or gDNA.

CDR1 and CDR2 from the germline V gene are MDHEN and SYDVKM. The length of the CDR3 is 16 residues. V was pared by 3 bases and J by 9 bases, with 23 bases between. Here immunoSEQ multiplex PCR was the method, and the copy in TCRdb shows in-frame clones only, minus some. The sample includes around 320,000 clones, 90% of them seen just once. The material sequenced was PBMCs or T cells enriched from blood (not recorded which). The rearrangement joins TRBV28 to TRBJ1-2, with D perhaps TRBD1 (6 bases). The origin of this receptor is a young woman with acute COVID-19. DNA of the CDR3: TGTGCCAGCAGTTTCCCGACGTCAGGGGCAAGAGGGCGCTACACCTTC. It translates to CASSFPTSGARGRYTF.